Following are 13 T cell receptor beta chains from one sample sequenced in a study of cytomegalovirus exposure and HLA in healthy donors. TCRdb's table, derived via immunoSEQ multiplex PCR, lists solely in-frame clones and lacks some. Here the sample spans about 240,000 clones, around 85% being singletons. Sequencing was carried out using PBMCs. These receptors originate from a woman aged 25-40 years in good health and CMV-seropositive.

The chain employs TRBV21-1 and TRBJ2-7; the DNA was not compared with TRBD1, the D call given in the table. TRBV21-1 is classified as a pseudogene. The CDR3 is 20 residues long. In DNA form, the CDR3 reads TGTGCCAGCAGCAAAGAACGAACTTTGGGGTTTAACAGGGTTAAGTACGAGCAGTACTTC. Protein: CASSKERTLGFNRVKYEQYF.

The chain recombines TRBV27 with TRBJ2-3; 10 positions match TRBD2. The trim removed 2 bases at V and 6 bases at J, leaving 8 bases unmatched. Germline V gene lookup returns CDR1 MNHEY and CDR2 SMNVEV (reference sequence). This CDR3 spans 16 amino acids. The CDR3 is CASSLGLAGVQDTQYF. As DNA, the CDR3 is TGTGCCAGCAGTTTAGGCCTAGCGGGAGTCCAGGATACGCAGTATTTT.

The chain links TRBV6-1 to TRBJ1-1; 7 bases map to TRBD1. Germline CDR1 and CDR2: MNHNS and SASEGT. This CDR3 has 11 residues. Losses at the gene ends were 4 bases for V and 7 bases for J; bases not matched to a gene: 0. The CDR3 DNA reads as TGTGCCAGCAGTGGACAGGGTGAAGCTTTCTTT. Amino acids: CASSGQGEAFF.

The chain recombines TRBV28 with TRBJ1-1; D remains unclear. CDR1 is MDHEN, CDR2 SYDVKM, per germline. The V end was cut by 5 bases, the J end by 1 base, with 23 bases between. CDR3 length: 18 residues. The CDR3 sequence: CASSALLEGRQSNTEAFF. The CDR3 DNA reads TGTGCCAGCAGTGCCCTCCTGGAGGGCCGCCAATCGAACACTGAAGCTTTCTTT.

The V gene is TRBV5-4, the J gene TRBJ2-3, with D maybe TRBD1 (6 bases). Germline CDR1 is SGHNT and CDR2 is YYREEE (reference sequence). V was pared by 4 bases and J by 0 bases, with 12 bases between. The CDR3 extends over 15 amino acids. The CDR3 DNA reads as TGTGCCAGCAGCGACGGAAGGGGGAGCACAGATACGCAGTATTTT. This gives the protein CASSDGRGSTDTQYF.

The rearrangement uses TRBV27 and TRBJ2-3; D is uncertain. The germline V gene encodes CDR1 MNHEY and CDR2 SMNVEV (reference sequence). This CDR3 is built from 16 residues. Deletions cut 2 bases from V and 0 bases from J, with 12 bases between. CDR3 region: CASSLLKLGSTDTQYF. The CDR3 DNA sequence: TGTGCCAGCAGTTTACTCAAACTCGGTAGCACAGATACGCAGTATTTT.

The chain uses TRBV19 and TRBJ2-1; D might be TRBD2 (6 bases). V was shortened by 0 bases and J by 9 bases, with 15 bases between the two germline ends. Germline V CDR1 and CDR2: LNHDA, SQIVND (reference sequence). This CDR3 comprises 15 residues. CDR3 region: CASSIDRIGSIEQFF. In nucleotides, the CDR3 is TGTGCCAGTAGTATAGATCGTATCGGGAGTATTGAGCAGTTCTTC.

The chain combines TRBV7-9 with TRBJ1-1, with 7 bases identical to TRBD1. From germline, CDR1 is SEHNR and CDR2 FQNEAQ (reference sequence). CDR3 length equals 11 residues. V was clipped by 5 bases and J by 11 bases; unmatched bases: 5. The CDR3 region is CASSPTGIAFF. The CDR3 DNA follows: TGTGCCAGCAGCCCGACAGGGATTGCTTTCTTT.

The rearrangement links TRBV6-1 to TRBJ2-7; 9 bases fit TRBD1. The CDR3 has 13 amino acids. CDR1 and CDR2 from the germline V gene are MNHNS and SASEGT. The ends lost 5 bases at V and 3 bases at J; junction bases unmatched: 2. The CDR3 DNA reads TGTGCCAGCAGTTTGGGACAGGGCTACGAGCAGTACTTC. This gives the protein CASSLGQGYEQYF.

CDR3 sequence reads: CASRSGSGNTIYF. The CDR3 nucleotides read TGTGCCAGCCGCTCGGGCTCTGGAAACACCATATATTTT. The J gene is TRBJ1-3, the V gene TRBV6-1; D gene unclear. Germline loops: CDR1 MNHNS, CDR2 SASEGT. The CDR3 loop spans 13 amino acids. V lost 8 bases, J lost 0 bases, and 8 bases lay in between.

The genes are TRBV5-1 and TRBJ1-2; D is possibly TRBD1 (5 bases). Germline V gene data show CDR1 as SGHRS and CDR2 as YFSETQ. V lost 4 bases, J lost 7 bases, and 17 bases lay in between. CDR3 size: 14 residues. DNA of the CDR3: TGCGCCAGCAGCCTGGGGGAGGGGCACATTGGCTACACCTTC. It yields the protein CASSLGEGHIGYTF.

V gene TRBV19 combines with J gene TRBJ1-5, with 9 bases lining up with TRBD1. CDR1 and CDR2 (germline): LNHDA, SQIVND (reference sequence). CDR3 size: 12 residues. Unmatched junction bases numbered 4, after V lost 10 bases and J lost 6 bases. CDR3 DNA: TGTGCCACGGACAGGGGCGTTCAGCCCCAGCATTTT. Its protein is CATDRGVQPQHF. Together with reference TRBV19 and TRBJ1-5, the CDR3 gives the full variable domain: DGGITQSPKYLFRKEGQNVTLSCEQNLNHDAMYWYRQDPGQGLRLIYYSQIVNDFQKGDIAEGYSVSREKKESFPLTVTSAQKNPTAFYLCATDRGVQPQHFGDGTRLSIL.

This sequence joins TRBV19 and TRBJ2-7; maybe TRBD1 (6 bases). Germline V gene data show CDR1 as LNHDA and CDR2 as SQIVND (reference sequence). Trimming pared 6 bases from V and 1 base from J, leaving 10 bases between. CDR3 size: 13 residues. As DNA, the CDR3 is TGTGCCAGTAGCCGAGGACAGTCCTACGAGCAGTACTTC. Amino acids: CASSRGQSYEQYF. Drawing the rest from reference TRBV19 and TRBJ2-7, the complete variable domain is DGGITQSPKYLFRKEGQNVTLSCEQNLNHDAMYWYRQDPGQGLRLIYYSQIVNDFQKGDIAEGYSVSREKKESFPLTVTSAQKNPTAFYLCASSRGQSYEQYFGPGTRLTVT.